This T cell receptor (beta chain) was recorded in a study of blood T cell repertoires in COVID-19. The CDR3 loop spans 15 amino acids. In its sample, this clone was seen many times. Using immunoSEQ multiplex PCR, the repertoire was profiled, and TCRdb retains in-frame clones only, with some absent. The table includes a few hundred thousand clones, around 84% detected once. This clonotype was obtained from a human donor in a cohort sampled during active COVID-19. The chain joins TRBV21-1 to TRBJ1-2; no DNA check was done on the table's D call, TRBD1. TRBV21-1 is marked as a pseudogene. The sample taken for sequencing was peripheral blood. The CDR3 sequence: CASSKEDRGGYGYTF. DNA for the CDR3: TGTGCCAGCAGCAAAGAGGACAGGGGAGGCTATGGCTACACCTTC.